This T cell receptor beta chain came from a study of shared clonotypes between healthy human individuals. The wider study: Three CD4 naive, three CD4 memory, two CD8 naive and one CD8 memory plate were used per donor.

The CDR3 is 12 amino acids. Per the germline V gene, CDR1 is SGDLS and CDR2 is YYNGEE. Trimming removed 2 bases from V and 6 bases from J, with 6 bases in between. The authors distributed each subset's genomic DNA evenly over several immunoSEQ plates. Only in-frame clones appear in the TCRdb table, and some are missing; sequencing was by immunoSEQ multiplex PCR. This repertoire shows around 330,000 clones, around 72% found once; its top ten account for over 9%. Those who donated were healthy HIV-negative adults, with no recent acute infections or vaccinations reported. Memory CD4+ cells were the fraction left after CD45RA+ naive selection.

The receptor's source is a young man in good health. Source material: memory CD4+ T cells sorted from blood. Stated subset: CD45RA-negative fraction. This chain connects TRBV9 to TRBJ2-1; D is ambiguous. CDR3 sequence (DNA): TGTGCCAGCAGCGTTTACGGCAATGAGCAGTTCTTC. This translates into CASSVYGNEQFF.